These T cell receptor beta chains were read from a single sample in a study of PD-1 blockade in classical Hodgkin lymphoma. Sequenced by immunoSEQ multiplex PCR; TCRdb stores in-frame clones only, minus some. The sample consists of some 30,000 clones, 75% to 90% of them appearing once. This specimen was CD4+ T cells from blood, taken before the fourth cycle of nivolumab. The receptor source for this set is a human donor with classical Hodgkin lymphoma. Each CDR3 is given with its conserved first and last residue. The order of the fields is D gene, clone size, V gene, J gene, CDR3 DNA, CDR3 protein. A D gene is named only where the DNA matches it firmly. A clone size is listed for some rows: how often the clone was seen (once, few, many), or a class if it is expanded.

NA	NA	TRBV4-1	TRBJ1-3	TGCGCCAGCAGCCAACACTTCGAAAGGGCCCCGGCCAGCTCTGGAAACACCATATATTTT	CASSQHFERAPASSGNTIYF
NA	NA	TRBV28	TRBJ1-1	TGTGCCAGCAGTTTCGGGGGGGCTCCCGGGACTGAAGCTTTCTTT	CASSFGGAPGTEAFF
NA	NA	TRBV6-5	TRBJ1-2	TGTGCCAGCAGTTACACCCCTGGGAAACATGGCTACACCTTC	CASSYTPGKHGYTF
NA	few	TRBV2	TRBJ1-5	TGTGCCAGCAGTGAAATCGGGGGCAACAATCAGCCCCAGCATTTT	CASSEIGGNNQPQHF
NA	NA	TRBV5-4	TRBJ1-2	TGTGCCAGCAGCTTGGATGTTGGGGTTGGGGGCTACACCTTC	CASSLDVGVGGYTF
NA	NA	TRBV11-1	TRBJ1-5	TGTGCCAGCAGTTCGGGATTTCAGCCCCAGCATTTT	CASSSGFQPQHF
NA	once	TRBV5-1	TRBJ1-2	TGCGCCAGCAGCAGTATTGGAAGACTCTATGGCTACACCTTC	CASSSIGRLYGYTF
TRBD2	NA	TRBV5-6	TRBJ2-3	TGTGCCAGCAGCCAGGGACTAGCGGTTAGCACAGATACGCAGTATTTT	CASSQGLAVSTDTQYF
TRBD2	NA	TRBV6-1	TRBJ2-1	TGTGCCAGCAGTGAAACGGGACTAGCGGGAGAGGAGTTCTTC	CASSETGLAGEEFF
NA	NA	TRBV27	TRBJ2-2	TGTGCCAGCAGATCTTTCCCTGACATGTCCACCGGGGAGCTGTTTTTT	CASRSFPDMSTGELFF
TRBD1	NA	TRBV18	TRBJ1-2	TGTGCCAGCTCACCCTTCCGGGACAGGGGGCCGAACTATGGCTACACCTTC	CASSPFRDRGPNYGYTF
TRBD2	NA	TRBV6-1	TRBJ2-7	TGTGCCAGCAGTGGAGGGACTATCATCCACGAGCAGTACTTC	CASSGGTIIHEQYF
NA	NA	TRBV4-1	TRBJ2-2	TGCGCCAGCAGCCAACCACGGCAATCCGGGGAGCTGTTTTTT	CASSQPRQSGELFF
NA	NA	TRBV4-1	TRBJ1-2	TGCGCCAGCAGCCAAACGCAGGGAAACTATGGCTACACCTTC	CASSQTQGNYGYTF
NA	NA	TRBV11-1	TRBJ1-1	TGTGCCAGCACCTCTGTGGGGGGGAACACTGAAGCTTTCTTT	CASTSVGGNTEAFF
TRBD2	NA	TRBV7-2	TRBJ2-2	TGTGCCAGCAGCCGCCCCCGACTAGCGGGAGGGCCAAACACCGGGGAGCTGTTTTTT	CASSRPRLAGGPNTGELFF
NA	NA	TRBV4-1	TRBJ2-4	TGCGCCAGCAATCCTGGGGCAGGGGCCTCCAAAAACATTCAGTACTTC	CASNPGAGASKNIQYF
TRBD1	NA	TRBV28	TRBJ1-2	TGTGCCAGCAGTTTATGGTTGGGTCCTTGGGACAGGAGATTTTTGAGCTATGGCTACACCTTC	CASSLWLGPWDRRFLSYGYTF
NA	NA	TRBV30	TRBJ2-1	TGTGCCTGGAGTGTACTTGTAGGTGAGCAGTTCTTC	CAWSVLVGEQFF
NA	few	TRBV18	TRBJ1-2	TGTGCCAGCTCACTGGGCAGAGCTAACTATGGCTACACCTTC	CASSLGRANYGYTF
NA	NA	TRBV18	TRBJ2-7	TGTGCCAGCTCACCTCGTAGGGACTCCTACGAGCAGTACTTC	CASSPRRDSYEQYF
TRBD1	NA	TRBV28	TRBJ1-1	TGTGCCAGCAGTGGAACGTACGGGGACAGTGGGAACACTGAAGCTTTCTTT	CASSGTYGDSGNTEAFF
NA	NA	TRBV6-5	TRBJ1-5	TGTGCCAGCAGTTACCTGGCAGGTGCTAATCAGCCCCAGCATTTT	CASSYLAGANQPQHF
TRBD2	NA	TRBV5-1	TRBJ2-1	TGCGCCAGCAGCCCACTAGCGGGAGAGGGTAGGGAGTTCTTC	CASSPLAGEGREFF
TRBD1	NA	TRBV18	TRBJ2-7	TGTGCCAGCTCACCGACGGGACAGTTCTACGAGCAGTACTTC	CASSPTGQFYEQYF
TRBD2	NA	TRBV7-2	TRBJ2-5	TGTGCCAGCAGCTCCTCTCCGAATCTAGCGGGAGAAGAGACCCAGTACTTC	CASSSSPNLAGEETQYF
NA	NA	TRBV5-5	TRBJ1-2	TGTGCCAGCAAGTCCGGGACGGAGAACTATGGCTACACCTTC	CASKSGTENYGYTF
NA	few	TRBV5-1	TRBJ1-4	TGCGCCAGCAGCTTCGGGGCGGCCACAACTGATGAAAAACTGTTTTTT	CASSFGAATTDEKLFF
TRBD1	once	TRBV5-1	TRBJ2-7	TGCGCCAGCAGCTCCAATCTTCGGGACAGGGTTGCCTACGAGCAGTACTTC	CASSSNLRDRVAYEQYF
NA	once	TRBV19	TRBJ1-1	TGTGCCAGTGTCCCCACCAGGGGAGGCACTGAAGCTTTCTTT	CASVPTRGGTEAFF
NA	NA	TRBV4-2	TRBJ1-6	TGTGCCAGCAGTCCTACTTCTTACTCCTATAATTCACCCCTCCACTTT	CASSPTSYSYNSPLHF
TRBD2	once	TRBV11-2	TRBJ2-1	TGTGCCAGCAGCTTTTACGGGAGGGTGAATGAGCAGTTCTTC	CASSFYGRVNEQFF
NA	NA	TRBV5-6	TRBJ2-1	TGTGCCAGCAGCTTGGATCTACTAGCCCCCAATAGGGTCTTC	CASSLDLLAPNRVF
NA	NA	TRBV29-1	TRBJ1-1	TGCAGCGTTGTCTTAGGGTCTACGCTGAACACTGAAGCTTTCTTT	CSVVLGSTLNTEAFF
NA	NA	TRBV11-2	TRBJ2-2	TGTGCCAGCAGCCGAGGGGTGGGGGAGCTGTTTTTT	CASSRGVGELFF
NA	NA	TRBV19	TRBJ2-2	TGTGCCAGTAGCTCGAAAGGACTATCTCACGTTGGCTCCGGGGAGCTGTTTTTT	CASSSKGLSHVGSGELFF
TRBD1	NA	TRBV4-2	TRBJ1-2	TGTGCCAGCAGCCAAGTAATGAGTTGGGGGGGACAGGGCCGCTTTCATGGCTACACCTTC	CASSQVMSWGGQGRFHGYTF
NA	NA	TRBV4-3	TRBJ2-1	TGCGCCAGCCAGAGATCGTCAGGGGCCTACAATGAGCAGTTCTTC	CASQRSSGAYNEQFF
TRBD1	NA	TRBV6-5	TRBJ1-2	TGTGCCAGCAGCCTGGGACAGGGGATAACCTTC	CASSLGQGITF
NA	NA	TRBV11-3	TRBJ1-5	TGTGCCAGCAGCTTAGTAGGGGTTGACCAGCCCCAGCATTTT	CASSLVGVDQPQHF
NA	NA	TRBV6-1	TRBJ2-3	TGTGCCAGCAGTGAAGGGGGGGCGGCAGATACGCAGTATTTT	CASSEGGAADTQYF
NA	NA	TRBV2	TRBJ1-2	TGTGCCAGCATGATGGGGGGCGTGCTTCACACTCTATATGGCTACACCTTC	CASMMGGVLHTLYGYTF
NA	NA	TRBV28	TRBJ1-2	TGTGCCAGCAGTTTACAGGGCTATGGCTACACCTTC	CASSLQGYGYTF
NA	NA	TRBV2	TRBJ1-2	TGTGCCAGCGGGGCGACCAACTATGGCTACACCTTC	CASGATNYGYTF
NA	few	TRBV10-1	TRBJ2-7	TGCGCCAGCAGTAACCAGGGTCCCCTCTCCTACGAGCAGTACTTC	CASSNQGPLSYEQYF
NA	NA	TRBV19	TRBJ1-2	TGTGCCAGTAGTATCCCGGGCAGCCCTCTAAACTATGGCTACACCTTC	CASSIPGSPLNYGYTF
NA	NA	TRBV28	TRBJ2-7	TGTGCCAGCAGTGTGGACAGCTTCCTACGATCCTCCTACGAGCAGTACTTC	CASSVDSFLRSSYEQYF
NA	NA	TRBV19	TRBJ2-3	TGTGCCAGTAGTATGCCGGGGCCAGATACGCAGTATTTT	CASSMPGPDTQYF
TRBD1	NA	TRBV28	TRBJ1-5	TGTGCCAGCATCTCATTTGTTCAGGGGGCCAGGGGGCAGCCCCAGCATTTT	CASISFVQGARGQPQHF
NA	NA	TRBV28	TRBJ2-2	TGTGCCAGCAGTGGGATCGTCGGGCGGTGGAACACCGGGGAGCTGTTTTTT	CASSGIVGRWNTGELFF